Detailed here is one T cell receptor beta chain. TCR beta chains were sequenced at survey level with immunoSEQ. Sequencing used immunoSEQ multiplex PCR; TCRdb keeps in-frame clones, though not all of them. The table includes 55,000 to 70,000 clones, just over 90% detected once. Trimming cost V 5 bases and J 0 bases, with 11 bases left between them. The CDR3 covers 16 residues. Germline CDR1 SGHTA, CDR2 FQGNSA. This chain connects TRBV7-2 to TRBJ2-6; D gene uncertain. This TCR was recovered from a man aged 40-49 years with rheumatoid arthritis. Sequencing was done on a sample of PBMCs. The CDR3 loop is CASSAVAPSGANVLTF. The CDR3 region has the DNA TGTGCCAGCAGCGCAGTGGCCCCCTCTGGGGCCAACGTCCTGACTTTC.